This is a list of T cell receptor beta chains from one sample in a study of blood T cells in healthy people across ages. TCRdb processed the 5' RACE reads anew with MiXCR; each CDR3 protein has one entry. The table has roughly 1,800,000 distinct CDR3 sequences, about 50% seen once; the top ten hold roughly 2.1%. Sequencing was performed on blood. The receptors come from a woman between 35 and 50 years old in good health. CDR3s include the opening cysteine and the closing phenylalanine or tryptophan. Fields, in order: D gene, clone size, J gene, V gene, CDR3 DNA, CDR3 protein. D genes are given only for firm matches. Part of the rows lack a size; the others show once, few, many or a class for expanded clones.

d_gene: NA
abundance: NA
j_gene: TRBJ1-1
v_gene: TRBV7-9
CDR3nt: TGTGCCAGCAGCCAGTGGGACACTGAAGCTTTCTTT
CDR3aa: CASSQWDTEAFF

d_gene: NA
abundance: once
j_gene: TRBJ2-6
v_gene: TRBV9
CDR3nt: TGTGCCAGCAGCGACCCCCTTACAGGGCGTGGGGGAGGGGCCAACGTCCTGACTTTC
CDR3aa: CASSDPLTGRGGGANVLTF

d_gene: NA
abundance: few
j_gene: TRBJ2-5
v_gene: TRBV4-2
CDR3nt: TGTGCCAGCAGCCAAGTCCTAGGCCAAACCCTGGGGGCCCAGTACTTC
CDR3aa: CASSQVLGQTLGAQYF

d_gene: TRBD2
abundance: NA
j_gene: TRBJ2-1
v_gene: TRBV7-8
CDR3nt: TGTGCCAGCAGCTTGAACGCGGGACTAAAAGGGAATGAGCAGTTCTTC
CDR3aa: CASSLNAGLKGNEQFF

d_gene: NA
abundance: NA
j_gene: TRBJ1-1
v_gene: TRBV29-1
CDR3nt: TGCAGCGTTGAATACCTCCGGGGGGACACTGAAGCTTTCTTT
CDR3aa: CSVEYLRGDTEAFF

d_gene: TRBD2
abundance: NA
j_gene: TRBJ2-5
v_gene: TRBV25-1
CDR3nt: TGTGCCAGCAGCGAATGGACTAGCGGGGAAGAAGAGACCCAGTACTTC
CDR3aa: CASSEWTSGEEETQYF

d_gene: TRBD1
abundance: many
j_gene: TRBJ2-1
v_gene: TRBV29-1
CDR3nt: TGCAGCGTTGACGCGACAGGGGGGTCGAATGAGCAGTTCTTC
CDR3aa: CSVDATGGSNEQFF

d_gene: NA
abundance: few
j_gene: TRBJ2-6
v_gene: TRBV10-2
CDR3nt: TGCGCCAGCGAAGACGTTAACTCTGGGGCCAACGTCCTGACTTTC
CDR3aa: CASEDVNSGANVLTF

d_gene: NA
abundance: NA
j_gene: TRBJ2-3
v_gene: TRBV5-6
CDR3nt: TGTGCCAGCACCCGGGGAACCACAGATACGCAGTATTTT
CDR3aa: CASTRGTTDTQYF

d_gene: NA
abundance: few
j_gene: TRBJ2-7
v_gene: TRBV7-2
CDR3nt: TGTGCCAGCAGCTTCCGGGACACCCGCTCCTACGAGCAGTACTTC
CDR3aa: CASSFRDTRSYEQYF

d_gene: TRBD2
abundance: NA
j_gene: TRBJ2-4
v_gene: TRBV4-3
CDR3nt: TGCGCCAGCAACCAAGATCGTGGTAGCGGGATAGCCAAAAACATTCAGTACTTC
CDR3aa: CASNQDRGSGIAKNIQYF

d_gene: TRBD2
abundance: NA
j_gene: TRBJ2-3
v_gene: TRBV3-1
CDR3nt: TGTGCCAGCAGCCAAATCGGACTAGCGGGACCCACAGATACGCAGTATTTT
CDR3aa: CASSQIGLAGPTDTQYF

d_gene: NA
abundance: NA
j_gene: TRBJ2-5
v_gene: TRBV3-1
CDR3nt: TGTGCCAGCAGCCAAGAAGGGGACGGGACATTCCAAGAGACCCAGTACTTC
CDR3aa: CASSQEGDGTFQETQYF

d_gene: NA
abundance: NA
j_gene: TRBJ2-5
v_gene: TRBV6-5
CDR3nt: TGTGCCAGCAGTTACGGGTGGGGTGGTGGGGGGACCCAGTACTTC
CDR3aa: CASSYGWGGGGTQYF

d_gene: TRBD2
abundance: NA
j_gene: TRBJ2-1
v_gene: TRBV7-2
CDR3nt: TGTGCCAGCAGCCTTAGCGGGGGGGCCACTGAGCAGTTCTTC
CDR3aa: CASSLSGGATEQFF

d_gene: TRBD2
abundance: NA
j_gene: TRBJ2-7
v_gene: TRBV27
CDR3nt: TGTGCCAGCAGACTAGCGGGGGGGCCGAACTACGAGCAGTACTTC
CDR3aa: CASRLAGGPNYEQYF

d_gene: NA
abundance: few
j_gene: TRBJ2-5
v_gene: TRBV4-2
CDR3nt: TGTGCCAGCAGCCCGGCGGCAGCGAATCAAGAGACCCAGTACTTC
CDR3aa: CASSPAAANQETQYF

d_gene: TRBD1
abundance: NA
j_gene: TRBJ2-5
v_gene: TRBV11-2
CDR3nt: TGTGCCAGCAGCTGGGGACAGGGCCCGTTAGGGGAGCAGTACTTC
CDR3aa: CASSWGQGPLGEQYF

d_gene: NA
abundance: NA
j_gene: TRBJ2-1
v_gene: TRBV28
CDR3nt: TGTGCCAGCAGTTTATCACAAGGGCTTAACTACAATGAGCAGTTCTTC
CDR3aa: CASSLSQGLNYNEQFF

d_gene: TRBD1
abundance: few
j_gene: TRBJ2-7
v_gene: TRBV28
CDR3nt: TGTGCCAGCAGCCCCGGACAGGGTGTTTTGAACGAGCAGTACTTC
CDR3aa: CASSPGQGVLNEQYF

d_gene: NA
abundance: few
j_gene: TRBJ2-1
v_gene: TRBV9
CDR3nt: TGTGCCAGCAGCGCACCGGGACGGATCAATGAGCAGTTCTTC
CDR3aa: CASSAPGRINEQFF

d_gene: NA
abundance: NA
j_gene: TRBJ1-5
v_gene: TRBV2
CDR3nt: TGTGCCAGCAGGAGACGGGGCCTCAATCAGCCCCAGCATTTT
CDR3aa: CASRRRGLNQPQHF

d_gene: TRBD2
abundance: NA
j_gene: TRBJ2-7
v_gene: TRBV7-9
CDR3nt: TGTGCCAGCAGCGCCCGGGGGGGACCCTACGAGCAGTACTTC
CDR3aa: CASSARGGPYEQYF

d_gene: NA
abundance: NA
j_gene: TRBJ2-5
v_gene: TRBV24-1
CDR3nt: TGTGCCACCAGTGATACCGACCTCCAAGAGACCCAGTACTTC
CDR3aa: CATSDTDLQETQYF

d_gene: NA
abundance: few
j_gene: TRBJ2-5
v_gene: TRBV12-5
CDR3nt: TGTGCTAGTGGTTTGGACAGGGAGGGAGAGACCCAGTACTTC
CDR3aa: CASGLDREGETQYF

d_gene: NA
abundance: NA
j_gene: TRBJ1-5
v_gene: TRBV7-9
CDR3nt: TGTGCCAGCAGCTTTGGTGGTTCGGCAGGCAATCAGCCCCAGCATTTT
CDR3aa: CASSFGGSAGNQPQHF

d_gene: TRBD2
abundance: few
j_gene: TRBJ2-1
v_gene: TRBV4-3
CDR3nt: TGTGCCAGCAGCCATGGGACTAGCGGAGGAAATGAGCAGTTCTTC
CDR3aa: CASSHGTSGGNEQFF

d_gene: TRBD1
abundance: NA
j_gene: TRBJ2-1
v_gene: TRBV9
CDR3nt: TGTGCCAGCAGCGTGGTGGACAGGGGGCGAGGATCCAATGAGCAGTTCTTC
CDR3aa: CASSVVDRGRGSNEQFF

d_gene: NA
abundance: once
j_gene: TRBJ2-1
v_gene: TRBV15
CDR3nt: TGTGCCACCAGCAGAAACCGGGACGGGGGTTCTGAGCAGTTCTTC
CDR3aa: CATSRNRDGGSEQFF

d_gene: NA
abundance: many
j_gene: TRBJ2-1
v_gene: TRBV5-1
CDR3nt: TGCGCCAGCAGCCTTCAGGGACCCTACAATGAGCAGTTCTTC
CDR3aa: CASSLQGPYNEQFF

d_gene: TRBD2
abundance: NA
j_gene: TRBJ2-3
v_gene: TRBV2
CDR3nt: TGTGCCAGCAGCGGGGGGTCCCTCCCAGATACGCAGTATTTT
CDR3aa: CASSGGSLPDTQYF

d_gene: TRBD1
abundance: NA
j_gene: TRBJ2-2
v_gene: TRBV6-6
CDR3nt: TGTGCCAGCAGTTCGACAGGGGGGATTGGGGAGCTGTTTTTT
CDR3aa: CASSSTGGIGELFF

d_gene: NA
abundance: NA
j_gene: TRBJ2-1
v_gene: TRBV11-3
CDR3nt: TGTGCCAGCAGCCCCCGCCCGCCGGCGTACAATAAGCAGTTCTTC
CDR3aa: CASSPRPPAYNKQFF

d_gene: TRBD2
abundance: few
j_gene: TRBJ2-1
v_gene: TRBV11-2
CDR3nt: TGTGCCAGCAGCTTCACTAGCGGGGGGGCTTTGGATGAGCAGTTCTTC
CDR3aa: CASSFTSGGALDEQFF

d_gene: NA
abundance: few
j_gene: TRBJ2-7
v_gene: TRBV6-5
CDR3nt: TGTGCCAGCAGTTACTACGGACCTACCTACGAGCAGTACTTC
CDR3aa: CASSYYGPTYEQYF

d_gene: NA
abundance: NA
j_gene: TRBJ1-2
v_gene: TRBV29-1
CDR3nt: TGCAGCGTTGACCCTTTTGTTACGACAGTCGGCTATGGCTACACCTTC
CDR3aa: CSVDPFVTTVGYGYTF

d_gene: NA
abundance: few
j_gene: TRBJ1-6
v_gene: TRBV15
CDR3nt: TGTGCCACCAAGGACAGCTATAATTCACCCCTCCACTTT
CDR3aa: CATKDSYNSPLHF

d_gene: NA
abundance: NA
j_gene: TRBJ1-2
v_gene: TRBV29-1
CDR3nt: TGCAGCGTCCCTGACCGGGTGTTTAACTATGGCTACACCTTC
CDR3aa: CSVPDRVFNYGYTF

d_gene: NA
abundance: NA
j_gene: TRBJ2-5
v_gene: TRBV7-2
CDR3nt: TGTGCCAGCAGAGGGCCCCGCGGGACCCAGTACTTC
CDR3aa: CASRGPRGTQYF

d_gene: TRBD2
abundance: NA
j_gene: TRBJ2-1
v_gene: TRBV5-1
CDR3nt: TGCGCCAGCAGCCCTCGGGGAGCGGGGGGACATGAGCAGTTCTTC
CDR3aa: CASSPRGAGGHEQFF

d_gene: NA
abundance: NA
j_gene: TRBJ2-7
v_gene: TRBV6-2/TRBV6-3
CDR3nt: TGTGCCAGTTACAGCCCAAGGGATTACGAGCAGTGCTTC
CDR3aa: CASYSPRDYEQCF

d_gene: NA
abundance: few
j_gene: TRBJ2-3
v_gene: TRBV7-2
CDR3nt: TGTGCCAGCAGCTCCAATGAAGGGAGGCGGAGCACAGATACGCAGTATTTT
CDR3aa: CASSSNEGRRSTDTQYF

d_gene: NA
abundance: NA
j_gene: TRBJ1-6
v_gene: TRBV4-3
CDR3nt: TGCGCCAGCAGCCGAGATCTTCCGTCCAGCTCCTATAATTCACCCCTCCACTTT
CDR3aa: CASSRDLPSSSYNSPLHF

d_gene: TRBD1
abundance: NA
j_gene: TRBJ2-7
v_gene: TRBV6-2/TRBV6-3
CDR3nt: TGTGCCAGCAGAACTAACAGGGGCCGTTACGAGCAGTACTTC
CDR3aa: CASRTNRGRYEQYF

d_gene: NA
abundance: NA
j_gene: TRBJ1-1
v_gene: TRBV5-1
CDR3nt: TGCGCCAGCAGCAGTTGGACCGGGAGCACTGAAGCTTTCTTT
CDR3aa: CASSSWTGSTEAFF